These 21 T cell receptor beta chains were all obtained from the same sample, sequenced in a study of blood T cell repertoires in COVID-19 (dated by TCRdb to the early 2020s). The method was the immunoSEQ multiplex PCR assay. Sourced from immuneACCESS, this table was stored by TCRdb with only in-frame sequences that have V and J called. A share of the clones is absent; for the studies checked, an unresolved V gene accounts for under half, and the remainder has no known explanation. Within this sample are roughly 150,000 clones, with more than 70% of them counted one time only. The ten largest make up around 3% of the sample. What was sequenced was peripheral blood. The receptors derive from a man aged 55 to 70 with acute or convalescent COVID-19.

The table lists this clone with a few counts. This chain joins TRBV4-3 and TRBJ1-6, with a tentative D call TRBD1 (5 bases). V was cut by 0 bases and J by 10 bases, with 13 bases left in between. This CDR3 has 15 residues. Germline-derived CDR1 and CDR2 are LGHNA and YSLEER. The CDR3, as DNA: TGCGCCAGCAGCCAAGATATGGGGGGTCGGTCACCCCTCCACTTT. It is translated as CASSQDMGGRSPLHF.

This rearrangement joins TRBV5-1 to TRBJ2-3; 7 nucleotides align to TRBD1. The CDR3 covers 15 residues. Germline V gene data show CDR1 as SGHRS and CDR2 as YFSETQ. V lost 4 bases and J lost 0; bases outside the gene matches: 5. As DNA, the CDR3 is TGCGCCAGCAGCCCTCCGGGACAGAGCACAGATACGCAGTATTTT. As protein: CASSPPGQSTDTQYF.

The genes are TRBV12-3 or TRBV12-4 and TRBJ2-7, with TRBD2 as a possible D gene (5 bases). The CDR3 extends over 13 amino acids. V dropped 4 bases and J dropped 0 bases, with 7 bases sitting between them. CDR3 coding DNA: TGTGCCAGCAGTTACGGGGTCTCCTACGAGCAGTACTTC. It translates to CASSYGVSYEQYF.

The chain has TRBV20-1 and TRBJ2-7; tentatively, D is TRBD1 (5 bases). Germline lookup yields CDR1 DFQATT and CDR2 SNEGSKA (reference sequence). The CDR3 has 15 amino acids. V was pared by 3 bases and J by 0 bases, with 15 bases between. CDR3 in DNA: TGCAGTGCTAGTAATCCAGGGCCCAGCTCCTACGAGCAGTACTTC. It encodes CSASNPGPSSYEQYF.

This clone has only one observation. V is TRBV5-8 and J is TRBJ2-2; the match to TRBD1 covers 10 bases. V dropped 4 bases and J dropped 6; count of bases not matched to a gene: 9. Germline V gene data show CDR1 as SGHTS and CDR2 as YDEGEE. This CDR3 region has 16 residues. The CDR3 region is CASSRRTGGSPGELFF. In DNA, the CDR3 is TGTGCCAGCAGCCGCCGGACAGGGGGGTCCCCCGGGGAGCTGTTTTTT.

The genes are TRBV9 and TRBJ1-3; D call uncertain. Germline CDR1 SGDLS, CDR2 YYNGEE. Trimming shortened V by 0 bases and J by 4 bases, and 17 bases separated the two germline ends. The CDR3 totals 17 residues. CDR3 in DNA: TGTGCCAGCAGCGTAGGGGTCACAGTGGAGGTCGGAAACACCATATATTTT. Its translation: CASSVGVTVEVGNTIYF.

Here the CDR3 DNA reads TGCGCCAGCAGCTTGGAGCCAGGGGGGACTGTCCAGACACCCCTCCACTTT. Translation: CASSLEPGGTVQTPLHF. The rearrangement links TRBV5-1 to TRBJ1-6; TRBD1 matches at 7 bases. V lost 0 bases to trimming and J lost 11 bases; unmatched junction nucleotides: 14. Per the germline V gene, CDR1 is SGHRS and CDR2 is YFSETQ. CDR3 length: 17 amino acids.

The rearrangement joins TRBV19 to TRBJ2-1; D possibly corresponds to TRBD1 (5 bases). The CDR3 spans 15 residues. V was cut by 1 base and J by 6 bases, with 13 bases left in between. Germline V gives CDR1 LNHDA, CDR2 SQIVND (reference sequence). CDR3 protein: CASSIARTGGNEQFF. The CDR3 region has the DNA TGTGCCAGTAGTATAGCAAGAACAGGCGGCAATGAGCAGTTCTTC.

The chain recombines TRBV5-1 with TRBJ2-2; 9 nucleotides agree with TRBD2. The CDR3 spans 15 residues. V was clipped by 1 base and J by 3 bases; unmatched bases: 1. Looked up from germline, CDR1 is SGHRS and CDR2 is YFSETQ. The CDR3 region has the DNA TGCGCCAGCAGCTTGATAGCGGGGGACACCGGGGAGCTGTTTTTT. It encodes CASSLIAGDTGELFF. The full variable domain, rest sourced from reference TRBV5-1 and TRBJ2-2, is KAGVTQTPRYLIKTRGQQVTLSCSPISGHRSVSWYQQTPGQGLQFLFEYFSETQRNKGNFPGRFSGRQFSNSRSEMNVSTLELGDSALYLCASSLIAGDTGELFFGEGSRLTVL.

As for this clone: Other DNA sequences of this sample code for an identical CDR3. V is TRBV5-1 and J is TRBJ1-6; possibly TRBD1 for D (5 bases). V was cut by 0 bases and J by 12 bases, with 10 bases left in between. The CDR3 spans 13 residues. Germline-derived CDR1 and CDR2 are SGHRS and YFSETQ. The CDR3 coding sequence is TGCGCCAGCAGCTTGGGGGGAGGGGAACCCCTCCACTTT. It translates to CASSLGGGEPLHF.

This clone was detected only a few times. The chain is built from TRBV11-1 and TRBJ2-7; 10 nucleotides agree with TRBD2. The trim removed 3 bases at V and 2 bases at J, leaving 4 bases unmatched. The CDR3 totals 15 residues. Germline CDR1 and CDR2: SGHAT and FQDESV (reference sequence). The CDR3 nucleotides read TGTGCCAGCAGCTTGGTAAGCGGGGGGGCCTACGAGCAGTACTTC. Amino acid sequence: CASSLVSGGAYEQYF.

This clone occurred once. The rearrangement links TRBV5-1 to TRBJ1-6; D is perhaps TRBD1 (6 bases). The CDR3 consists of 15 residues. CDR1 is SGHRS, CDR2 YFSETQ, per germline. Trimming removed 3 bases from V and 5 bases from J, with 12 bases in between. The CDR3 nucleotides read TGCGCCAGCAGCTCGTGGACAGCTGATAATTCACCCCTCCACTTT. Translated: CASSSWTADNSPLHF. The variable domain in full, completed from reference TRBV5-1 and TRBJ1-6, reads KAGVTQTPRYLIKTRGQQVTLSCSPISGHRSVSWYQQTPGQGLQFLFEYFSETQRNKGNFPGRFSGRQFSNSRSEMNVSTLELGDSALYLCASSSWTADNSPLHFGNGTRLTVT.

The chain has TRBV18 and TRBJ1-2, with 8 bases identical to TRBD1. This CDR3 comprises 14 residues. Germline V lookup: CDR1 KGHSH, CDR2 LQKENI. J gave up 8 bases and V 4 bases, and 9 bases lay outside the gene matches. The CDR3 region has the DNA TGTGCCAGCTCACAAAGCAGGACAGGGTTAGGCTACACCTTC. Its protein is CASSQSRTGLGYTF.

This clone was recorded once. V usage is TRBV5-1 and J usage is TRBJ2-2; D is ambiguous. The V gene lost 5 bases and the J gene lost 6 bases, with 11 bases spanning the gap. This CDR3 is 13 amino acids long. The germline gives CDR1 SGHRS, CDR2 YFSETQ. The CDR3 DNA reads as TGCGCCAGCAGAACTTTGTTTCCCGGGGAGCTGTTTTTT. Its protein is CASRTLFPGELFF.

This clone showed up just once. This chain uses TRBV12-3 or TRBV12-4 with TRBJ1-5; D possibly corresponds to TRBD1 (5 bases). Deletions cut 9 bases from V and 9 bases from J, with 18 bases between. CDR3 size: 13 residues. This CDR3 reads CASRRDPQGPQHF. The DNA for the CDR3 is TGTGCCAGTCGGAGGGACCCCCAGGGGCCCCAGCATTTT.

The chain has TRBV24-1 and TRBJ2-2, with 8 bases lining up with TRBD1. The germline CDR1 and CDR2 sequences are KGHDR and SFDVKD. With V trimmed by 10 bases and J by 1 base, 1 base remained unmatched. The CDR3 is 13 amino acids. The chain's CDR3 is CATGQGNTGELFF. The DNA for the CDR3 is TGTGCCACAGGACAGGGGAACACCGGGGAGCTGTTTTTT.

The chain uses TRBV25-1 and TRBJ1-1; D possibly corresponds to TRBD1 (5 bases). This CDR3 has 17 amino acids. Between the trimmed V and J ends, which lost 2 bases and 3 bases, there was a span of 19 bases. Germline V gives CDR1 MGHDK, CDR2 SYGVNS. The CDR3 is CASSERRSRVRDTEAFF. CDR3 DNA: TGTGCCAGCAGTGAAAGGCGCAGCAGGGTAAGAGACACTGAAGCTTTCTTT.

The V and J genes are TRBV30 and TRBJ1-5; TRBD1 agrees at 7 bases. This CDR3 has 13 amino acids. J gave up 4 bases and V 6 bases, and 6 bases lay outside the gene matches. Per the germline V gene, CDR1 is GTSNPN and CDR2 is SVGIG (reference sequence). The CDR3 nucleotides read TGTGCCTGTGAACAGGGGCCAAATCAGCCCCAGCATTTT. Protein: CACEQGPNQPQHF.

This clone was recorded once. The chain has TRBV3-1 (or the pseudogene TRBV3-2) and TRBJ1-6; 8 bases agree with TRBD1. The V and J ends lost 1 base and 0 bases, in that order; junction bases with no gene match: 2. The CDR3 extends over 17 amino acids. CDR1 is LGHDT and CDR2 is YNNKEL in the germline V gene (reference sequence). CDR3 amino acids: CASSQGDRFSYNSPLHF. For the CDR3, the DNA is TGTGCCAGCAGCCAAGGGGACAGGTTCTCCTATAATTCACCCCTCCACTTT.

The rearrangement links TRBV5-5 to TRBJ2-3; TRBD2 matches at 16 bases. The CDR3 totals 18 residues. V was clipped by 4 bases and J by 2 bases; unmatched bases: 7. The germline gives CDR1 SGHKS, CDR2 YYEKEE (reference sequence). As DNA, the CDR3 is TGTGCCAGCAGCCTAGGGACTAGCGGGGGGGCATTCACAGATACGCAGTATTTT. Translated, it gives CASSLGTSGGAFTDTQYF.

The chain carries TRBV6-5 and TRBJ1-2; D not certain. Germline V lookup: CDR1 MNHEY, CDR2 SVGAGI. Trimming stripped 2 bases from V and 5 bases from J, with 15 bases between. This CDR3 has 15 residues. This CDR3 is CASSYHVGGSYGYTF. The CDR3 DNA reads TGTGCCAGCAGTTACCACGTCGGCGGCTCTTATGGCTACACCTTC.